This TCR beta chain comes out of a study of blood T cells in healthy people across ages. Turning to this clonotype: Its antigen remains unidentified.

Sample-barcoded 5' priming and a J-beta primer mix drove a second PCR of 7 to 11 cycles. Tags on each cDNA molecule came from a template-switch adaptor with 12 random nucleotides. Each CDR3 protein is one row after TCRdb ran MiXCR on the 5' RACE reads. The table has 1.5 million to 2 million distinct CDR3 sequences, about 32% seen once. Healthy individuals of Caucasian origin from Russia, aged roughly 6 to 95, served as donors. General study points: The long-lived group displayed more naive CD4+ cells, plus higher diversity, than the aged donors did. Estimated diversity, derived from one million T cells, was regarded as an underestimate.

There are 15 residues in the CDR3. Per germline, CDR1 LGHNA and CDR2 YNFKEQ. Trimming cost V 0 bases and J 0 bases, with 8 bases left between them. This chain links TRBV4-2 with TRBJ1-1; a possible D gene is TRBD1 (6 bases). Sequencing was carried out using blood. This clonotype was sampled from a young woman in good health. CDR3 in DNA: TGTGCCAGCAGCCAAGAAGACAGGCTGAACACTGAAGCTTTCTTT. Translating it yields CASSQEDRLNTEAFF.